A selection of T cell receptor beta chains follows, all from one sample in a study of blood T cell repertoires in COVID-19. Sequencing used immunoSEQ multiplex PCR; TCRdb keeps in-frame clones, though not all of them. In the table there are some 70,000 clones, 88% of which are singletons. What was sequenced was peripheral blood. The source is a human donor in a cohort sampled during active COVID-19. CDR3s include the opening cysteine and the closing phenylalanine or tryptophan. Fields, in order: D gene, clone size, V gene, J gene, CDR3 protein, CDR3 DNA. The D gene is left open where the match is weak. A row's size may be missing; if present it is once, few, many or a size class.

d_gene: TRBD1
abundance: NA
v_gene: TRBV7-9
j_gene: TRBJ1-6
CDR3aa: CASSRGGTDNSPLHF
CDR3nt: TGTGCCAGCAGCAGGGGGGGGACAGATAATTCACCCCTCCACTTT

d_gene: TRBD1
abundance: few
v_gene: TRBV28
j_gene: TRBJ1-1
CDR3aa: CASSLLDRGTEAFF
CDR3nt: TGTGCCAGCAGCCTCCTTGACAGGGGCACTGAAGCTTTCTTT

d_gene: NA
abundance: NA
v_gene: TRBV6-6
j_gene: TRBJ2-1
CDR3aa: CASSPPIGGPLSSYNEQFF
CDR3nt: TGTGCCAGCAGTCCGCCCATCGGAGGCCCTTTGAGCTCCTACAATGAGCAGTTCTTC

d_gene: NA
abundance: few
v_gene: TRBV30
j_gene: TRBJ1-2
CDR3aa: CAWSYAENYGYTF
CDR3nt: TGTGCCTGGAGTTACGCGGAGAACTATGGCTACACCTTC

d_gene: TRBD2
abundance: NA
v_gene: TRBV18
j_gene: TRBJ2-1
CDR3aa: CASSPLAGGAHNEQFF
CDR3nt: TGTGCCAGCTCACCATTGGCGGGGGGGGCGCACAATGAGCAGTTCTTC

d_gene: TRBD2
abundance: NA
v_gene: TRBV13
j_gene: TRBJ2-7
CDR3aa: CASSSGLAGNEQYF
CDR3nt: TGTGCCAGCAGCTCTGGACTAGCGGGAAACGAGCAGTACTTC

d_gene: TRBD2
abundance: NA
v_gene: TRBV6-2/TRBV6-3
j_gene: TRBJ2-3
CDR3aa: CASSYFGGRPSRTDTQYF
CDR3nt: TGTGCCAGCAGTTACTTCGGCGGGAGGCCTTCACGGACAGATACGCAGTATTTT

d_gene: NA
abundance: once
v_gene: TRBV6-2/TRBV6-3
j_gene: TRBJ2-2
CDR3aa: CASSRRIGELFF
CDR3nt: TGTGCCAGCAGCAGGAGGATCGGGGAGCTGTTTTTT

d_gene: NA
abundance: NA
v_gene: TRBV4-1
j_gene: TRBJ1-6
CDR3aa: CASSPTATYNSPLHF
CDR3nt: TGCGCCAGCAGCCCGACAGCAACCTATAATTCACCCCTCCACTTT

d_gene: NA
abundance: NA
v_gene: TRBV7-2
j_gene: TRBJ1-5
CDR3aa: CASSLIAGASNQPQHF
CDR3nt: TGTGCCAGCAGCTTAATTGCAGGGGCGAGCAATCAGCCCCAGCATTTT

d_gene: NA
abundance: NA
v_gene: TRBV12-3/TRBV12-4
j_gene: TRBJ2-1
CDR3aa: CASSLGLQGVQFF
CDR3nt: TGTGCCAGCAGTTTAGGACTCCAAGGAGTGCAGTTCTTC

d_gene: NA
abundance: NA
v_gene: TRBV28
j_gene: TRBJ1-6
CDR3aa: CAILAGGKYNSPLHF
CDR3nt: TGTGCCATCCTCGCCGGAGGGAAGTATAATTCACCCCTCCACTTT

d_gene: TRBD1
abundance: once
v_gene: TRBV9
j_gene: TRBJ2-7
CDR3aa: CASSAGQGHSYEQYF
CDR3nt: TGTGCCAGCAGCGCGGGACAGGGCCACTCCTACGAGCAGTACTTC

d_gene: NA
abundance: NA
v_gene: TRBV7-8
j_gene: TRBJ2-1
CDR3aa: CASSLAKRSEQFF
CDR3nt: TGTGCCAGCAGCTTAGCGAAGCGGTCGGAGCAGTTCTTC

d_gene: NA
abundance: NA
v_gene: TRBV2
j_gene: TRBJ1-2
CDR3aa: CASSARIANYGYTF
CDR3nt: TGTGCCAGCAGTGCCCGAATAGCTAACTATGGCTACACCTTC

d_gene: TRBD1
abundance: few
v_gene: TRBV28
j_gene: TRBJ1-2
CDR3aa: CASSKPGQGIILRGYTF
CDR3nt: TGTGCCAGCAGCAAACCGGGACAGGGGATCATTTTGCGGGGCTACACCTTC

d_gene: NA
abundance: NA
v_gene: TRBV5-4
j_gene: TRBJ1-3
CDR3aa: CAHGSGNTIYF
CDR3nt: TGTGCCCACGGTTCTGGAAACACCATATATTTT

d_gene: NA
abundance: NA
v_gene: TRBV28
j_gene: TRBJ1-4
CDR3aa: CASIQIQGSWEKLFF
CDR3nt: TGTGCCAGCATTCAAATCCAGGGGTCTTGGGAAAAACTGTTTTTT

d_gene: TRBD1
abundance: NA
v_gene: TRBV27
j_gene: TRBJ2-7
CDR3aa: CASWDSFLEQYF
CDR3nt: TGTGCCTCCTGGGACAGTTTTTTGGAGCAGTACTTC

d_gene: NA
abundance: NA
v_gene: TRBV9
j_gene: TRBJ2-1
CDR3aa: CASSGRAGKDYNEQFF
CDR3nt: TGTGCCAGCAGCGGGAGGGCCGGTAAGGATTACAATGAGCAGTTCTTC

d_gene: NA
abundance: NA
v_gene: TRBV9
j_gene: TRBJ1-4
CDR3aa: CASSVVQNEKLFF
CDR3nt: TGTGCCAGCAGCGTAGTACAGAATGAAAAACTGTTTTTT

d_gene: NA
abundance: NA
v_gene: TRBV5-4
j_gene: TRBJ1-2
CDR3aa: CASRISGRANYGYTF
CDR3nt: TGTGCCAGCAGGATTTCAGGGCGAGCTAACTATGGCTACACCTTC

d_gene: NA
abundance: NA
v_gene: TRBV2
j_gene: TRBJ2-5
CDR3aa: CASSGNGLQEETQYF
CDR3nt: TGTGCCAGCAGCGGAAACGGACTCCAAGAAGAGACCCAGTACTTC

d_gene: TRBD1
abundance: once
v_gene: TRBV2
j_gene: TRBJ1-5
CDR3aa: CASSGTGGGQPQHF
CDR3nt: TGTGCCAGCAGTGGGACAGGGGGCGGTCAGCCCCAGCATTTT

d_gene: TRBD1
abundance: NA
v_gene: TRBV18
j_gene: TRBJ1-2
CDR3aa: CASSPPSTGGEGYTF
CDR3nt: TGTGCCAGCTCACCGCCGTCAACAGGGGGTGAAGGCTACACCTTC

d_gene: NA
abundance: NA
v_gene: TRBV30
j_gene: TRBJ2-3
CDR3aa: CAWKPTVATDTQYF
CDR3nt: TGTGCCTGGAAACCTACAGTTGCCACAGATACGCAGTATTTT

d_gene: NA
abundance: NA
v_gene: TRBV7-2
j_gene: TRBJ1-5
CDR3aa: CASSLVTGDQPQHF
CDR3nt: TGTGCCAGCAGCTTGGTCACGGGAGATCAGCCCCAGCATTTT

d_gene: TRBD2
abundance: once
v_gene: TRBV7-2
j_gene: TRBJ2-5
CDR3aa: CASSLSASGRVWETQYF
CDR3nt: TGTGCCAGCAGCTTATCGGCTAGCGGGAGGGTTTGGGAGACCCAGTACTTC

d_gene: TRBD2
abundance: NA
v_gene: TRBV30
j_gene: TRBJ2-1
CDR3aa: CAWRVAGGQFSEQFF
CDR3nt: TGTGCCTGGAGGGTAGCGGGGGGACAGTTTAGTGAGCAGTTCTTC

d_gene: NA
abundance: NA
v_gene: TRBV5-1
j_gene: TRBJ2-5
CDR3aa: CASSPPGAGPETQYF
CDR3nt: TGCGCCAGCAGCCCCCCTGGGGCGGGACCAGAGACCCAGTACTTC

d_gene: TRBD2
abundance: NA
v_gene: TRBV7-2
j_gene: TRBJ2-1
CDR3aa: CASSPSAGTSRFF
CDR3nt: TGTGCCAGCAGCCCCTCCGCCGGGACTAGTAGGTTCTTC

d_gene: NA
abundance: NA
v_gene: TRBV5-1
j_gene: TRBJ1-6
CDR3aa: CASSLVGGNSPLHF
CDR3nt: TGCGCCAGCAGTCTGGTGGGAGGTAATTCACCCCTCCACTTT

d_gene: TRBD1
abundance: NA
v_gene: TRBV19
j_gene: TRBJ1-4
CDR3aa: CATTGVATNEKLFF
CDR3nt: TGTGCCACCACAGGGGTTGCAACTAATGAAAAACTGTTTTTT

d_gene: NA
abundance: NA
v_gene: TRBV7-8
j_gene: TRBJ1-3
CDR3aa: CASSFRRVSGNTIYF
CDR3nt: TGTGCCAGCAGCTTTAGGCGGGTCTCTGGAAACACCATATATTTT

d_gene: NA
abundance: NA
v_gene: TRBV11-2
j_gene: TRBJ1-6
CDR3aa: CASSFTRRGGNSPLHF
CDR3nt: TGTGCCAGCAGTTTTACCCGTAGGGGGGGTAATTCACCCCTCCACTTT

d_gene: TRBD1
abundance: NA
v_gene: TRBV18
j_gene: TRBJ1-1
CDR3aa: CASSPGQQMNTEAFF
CDR3nt: TGTGCCAGCTCACCGGGACAGCAGATGAACACTGAAGCTTTCTTT

d_gene: TRBD2
abundance: NA
v_gene: TRBV29-1
j_gene: TRBJ2-3
CDR3aa: CSFTRTSGVPTDTQYF
CDR3nt: TGCAGCTTCACCCGCACTAGCGGGGTTCCCACAGATACGCAGTATTTT

d_gene: NA
abundance: once
v_gene: TRBV30
j_gene: TRBJ1-1
CDR3aa: CAWSVGGLYTEAFF
CDR3nt: TGTGCCTGGAGTGTAGGGGGTTTGTACACTGAAGCTTTCTTT

d_gene: TRBD1
abundance: NA
v_gene: TRBV3-1/TRBV3-2
j_gene: TRBJ1-4
CDR3aa: CASSQGDRVNEKLFF
CDR3nt: TGTGCCAGCAGCCAAGGAGACAGGGTTAATGAAAAACTGTTTTTT

d_gene: NA
abundance: NA
v_gene: TRBV5-1
j_gene: TRBJ1-1
CDR3aa: CASSLAGEGGAFF
CDR3nt: TGCGCCAGCAGCTTGGCCGGGGAGGGAGGAGCTTTCTTT

d_gene: NA
abundance: NA
v_gene: TRBV6-2/TRBV6-3
j_gene: TRBJ2-3
CDR3aa: CASSPSGSWADTQYF
CDR3nt: TGTGCCAGCAGTCCCAGCGGGTCCTGGGCAGATACGCAGTATTTT

d_gene: TRBD1
abundance: NA
v_gene: TRBV28
j_gene: TRBJ2-5
CDR3aa: CASSLWAGGVKETQYF
CDR3nt: TGTGCCAGCAGTTTATGGGCAGGGGGCGTGAAAGAGACCCAGTACTTC

d_gene: NA
abundance: NA
v_gene: TRBV19
j_gene: TRBJ1-4
CDR3aa: CASSIAGSSSEKLFF
CDR3nt: TGTGCCAGTAGTATAGCAGGAAGCTCGAGTGAAAAACTGTTTTTT

d_gene: NA
abundance: NA
v_gene: TRBV19
j_gene: TRBJ2-7
CDR3aa: CASTGQTYEQYF
CDR3nt: TGTGCCAGTACAGGACAGACCTACGAGCAGTACTTC

d_gene: NA
abundance: NA
v_gene: TRBV5-1
j_gene: TRBJ2-1
CDR3aa: CASSSDREGNEQFF
CDR3nt: TGCGCCAGCAGCTCGGACAGGGAGGGAAATGAGCAGTTCTTC

d_gene: NA
abundance: once
v_gene: TRBV6-5
j_gene: TRBJ1-6
CDR3aa: CASRTESSYNSPLHF
CDR3nt: TGTGCCAGCAGGACGGAGAGCTCCTATAATTCACCCCTCCACTTT

d_gene: TRBD1
abundance: NA
v_gene: TRBV4-2
j_gene: TRBJ2-1
CDR3aa: CASRGQGSNEQFF
CDR3nt: TGTGCCAGCAGGGGACAGGGAAGCAATGAGCAGTTCTTC

d_gene: NA
abundance: NA
v_gene: TRBV4-1
j_gene: TRBJ1-3
CDR3aa: CASSQNQQRSSGNTIYF
CDR3nt: TGCGCCAGCAGCCAGAATCAACAGAGAAGCTCTGGAAACACCATATATTTT

d_gene: NA
abundance: NA
v_gene: TRBV6-1
j_gene: TRBJ1-5
CDR3aa: CASSARQGGRRSNQPQHF
CDR3nt: TGTGCCAGCAGTGCCCGCCAGGGAGGGAGGAGAAGCAATCAGCCCCAGCATTTT

d_gene: TRBD2
abundance: NA
v_gene: TRBV5-3
j_gene: TRBJ2-2
CDR3aa: CARSLLPTSAAGELFF
CDR3nt: TGTGCCAGAAGCTTGCTACCAACTAGCGCAGCCGGGGAGCTGTTTTTT

d_gene: TRBD1
abundance: NA
v_gene: TRBV2
j_gene: TRBJ1-2
CDR3aa: CATRQGVEGGYTF
CDR3nt: TGTGCCACCAGACAGGGAGTGGAAGGGGGCTACACCTTC

d_gene: NA
abundance: NA
v_gene: TRBV19
j_gene: TRBJ1-5
CDR3aa: CASSWSGDVNQPQHF
CDR3nt: TGTGCCAGTAGTTGGTCAGGGGACGTCAATCAGCCCCAGCATTTT

d_gene: NA
abundance: NA
v_gene: TRBV5-8
j_gene: TRBJ1-5
CDR3aa: CASSSGIGGNQPQHF
CDR3nt: TGTGCCAGCAGTTCAGGGATTGGAGGCAATCAGCCCCAGCATTTT

d_gene: TRBD1
abundance: NA
v_gene: TRBV28
j_gene: TRBJ2-7
CDR3aa: CASSIMGQASEQYF
CDR3nt: TGTGCCAGCAGTATTATGGGACAGGCGAGCGAGCAGTACTTC

d_gene: NA
abundance: NA
v_gene: TRBV21-1
j_gene: TRBJ1-1
CDR3aa: CASSKGPGENDEAFF
CDR3nt: TGTGCCAGCAGCAAAGGCCCGGGTGAGAATGATGAAGCTTTCTTT

d_gene: NA
abundance: NA
v_gene: TRBV5-1
j_gene: TRBJ2-1
CDR3aa: CASSFGGLTSHEQFF
CDR3nt: TGCGCCAGCAGCTTTGGGGGCCTGACTAGCCATGAGCAGTTCTTC

d_gene: TRBD2
abundance: few
v_gene: TRBV7-3
j_gene: TRBJ2-2
CDR3aa: CASSPRPPTSGRGAGELFF
CDR3nt: TGTGCCAGCAGCCCACGGCCGCCGACTAGCGGGAGAGGGGCCGGGGAGCTGTTTTTT

d_gene: NA
abundance: once
v_gene: TRBV28
j_gene: TRBJ1-1
CDR3aa: CASSFGGEGSAEAFF
CDR3nt: TGTGCCAGCAGTTTCGGGGGGGAGGGTAGCGCTGAAGCTTTCTTT

d_gene: TRBD2
abundance: NA
v_gene: TRBV3-1/TRBV3-2
j_gene: TRBJ2-6
CDR3aa: CASSQVPSGPNSGANVLTF
CDR3nt: TGTGCCAGCAGCCAAGTCCCTAGCGGGCCTAACTCTGGGGCCAACGTCCTGACTTTC